This paragraph reports one T cell receptor (beta chain). Time point here: pretreatment peripheral blood. The data stem from a study of PD-L1 blockade in urothelial cancer. Study-level information: Patients began atezolizumab, 1,200 mg intravenously every 3 weeks, in about 2014.

Deletions cut 6 bases from V and 1 base from J, with 10 bases between. CDR3 length: 14 residues. Germline lookup yields CDR1 MNHEY and CDR2 SVGAGI. Libraries were prepared by immunoSEQ multiplex PCR; TCRdb keeps only in-frame clonotypes and omits some of them. The sample has 95,000 or so clones; about nine tenths are singletons. The chain uses TRBV6-5 and TRBJ1-5; no definite D call. The specimen comprised PBMCs, sampled around atezolizumab (anti-PD-L1) treatment. The source of this sequence is a man aged 55-75 years with urothelial cancer. The DNA of the CDR3 is TGTGCCAGCAGCAAAGACAACAGCAATCAGCCCCAGCATTTT. This codes for CASSKDNSNQPQHF.